This passage covers 26 T cell receptor beta chains from one sample sequenced in a study of Tregs in tolerant kidney transplant recipients (dated by TCRdb to the late 2010s). Libraries were constructed by the immunoSEQ multiplex PCR assay. TCRdb provides this immuneACCESS table in a form limited to in-frame rearrangements. Some clones are lacking; in checked studies, under half of them reflect an unresolved V gene, and why the rest are absent is not known. The table for this sample lists under 100,000 clones; more than 90% of them were counted only once. Roughly 5% of the sample rests with the top ten. Input material: CD8+ T cells from blood. The receptors come from a human donor in good health.

The rearrangement links TRBV6-1 to TRBJ2-7; D gene ambiguous. Germline V gene sequence: CDR1 MNHNS, CDR2 SASEGT. V gave up 6 bases and J gave up 4 bases, with 10 bases separating them. The CDR3 is made up of 12 amino acids. CDR3 DNA sequence: TGTGCCAGCAGAAAGAGTTTATACGAGCAGTACTTC. It specifies CASRKSLYEQYF.

This clone was picked up one time. The CDR3 is CASSEGTGRGETQYF. Here the CDR3 DNA reads TGTGCCAGCAGTGAAGGGACAGGGAGAGGAGAGACCCAGTACTTC. This chain links TRBV2 with TRBJ2-5; 8 bases fit TRBD1. The CDR3 runs to 15 residues. Germline V lookup: CDR1 SNHLY, CDR2 FYNNEI. The ends lost 1 base at V and 4 bases at J; junction bases unmatched: 5.

This chain connects TRBV7-8 to TRBJ2-7, with D hard to call. CDR1 SGHVS and CDR2 FQNEAQ come from the germline V gene. The CDR3 has 11 residues. V was shortened by 7 bases and J by 3 bases, with 7 bases between the two germline ends. The CDR3 bases are TGTGCCAGCACCTATTACTACGAGCAGTACTTC. Translation: CASTYYYEQYF.

The chain carries TRBV11-2 and TRBJ2-5; 7 bases align to TRBD2. From germline, CDR1 is SGHAT and CDR2 FQNNGV. V lost 5 bases and J lost 1; bases outside the gene matches: 7. This CDR3 region has 15 residues. The CDR3 protein is CASSTMTGGQETQYF. CDR3 DNA: TGTGCCAGCAGCACGATGACGGGGGGCCAAGAGACCCAGTACTTC.

The chain employs TRBV7-2 and TRBJ2-7; the match to TRBD2 covers 8 bases. Germline CDR1 SGHTA, CDR2 FQGNSA. The CDR3 extends over 16 amino acids. Germline trimming cut 6 bases from V and 1 base from J; bases unmatched to any gene: 11. In DNA, the CDR3 is TGTGCCAGCAGTCGAGTCGGATTAGCGGGATCCTACGAGCAGTACTTC. This codes for CASSRVGLAGSYEQYF.

J is TRBJ1-5 and V is TRBV4-1; D may be TRBD1 (6 bases). The germline gives CDR1 MGHRA, CDR2 YSYEKL. This CDR3 spans 15 amino acids. With 2 bases removed from V and 6 bases from J, the gap between germline ends came to 14 bases. CDR3 region: CASSQTTRGTQPQHF. CDR3 nucleotide sequence: TGCGCCAGCAGCCAAACAACCAGGGGCACTCAGCCCCAGCATTTT.

The chain carries TRBV4-1 and TRBJ1-2; the D gene is possibly TRBD1 (6 bases). Trimming took off 4 bases at V and 4 bases at J, with 16 bases between the two ends. The CDR3 length is 15 residues. The germline V gene encodes CDR1 MGHRA and CDR2 YSYEKL. DNA for the CDR3: TGCGCCAGCAGCCCTACGGACAGCAAATCCTATGGCTACACCTTC. Protein: CASSPTDSKSYGYTF.

This clone was counted between two and nine times. The gene calls are TRBV6-6 and TRBJ2-4, with TRBD2 matching 7 bases. Germline lookup yields CDR1 MNHNY and CDR2 SVGAGI (reference sequence). CDR3 length: 16 residues. V was pared by 1 base and J by 6 bases, with 9 bases of the junction left unmatched. The CDR3 region has the DNA TGTGCCAGCAGTTACTGGGGGGAGGGCCGGGGAAACATTCAGTACTTC. This codes for CASSYWGEGRGNIQYF.

The J gene is TRBJ2-5, the V gene TRBV4-1; 8 bases map to TRBD2. The CDR3 has 18 residues. The germline gives CDR1 MGHRA, CDR2 YSYEKL. V lost 4 bases and J lost 1; bases outside the gene matches: 14. The CDR3 sequence: CASSPHRGLAGIQETQYF. The CDR3 coding sequence is TGCGCCAGCAGCCCCCATCGGGGCCTAGCGGGCATCCAAGAGACCCAGTACTTC.

The V and J genes are TRBV19 and TRBJ1-1, with D possibly being TRBD1 (5 bases). Germline-derived CDR1 and CDR2 are LNHDA and SQIVND (reference sequence). The length of the CDR3 is 15 residues. Trimming stripped 7 bases from V and 1 base from J, with 16 bases between. The CDR3 loop is CASTRGPDGNTEAFF. The CDR3 DNA reads as TGTGCCAGTACCCGGGGCCCCGATGGGAACACTGAAGCTTTCTTT.

The chain is built from TRBV5-6 and TRBJ1-6; no firm D call. Germline V gives CDR1 SGHDT, CDR2 YYEEEE. Trimming cost V 5 bases and J 10 bases, with 13 bases left between them. This CDR3 contains 13 residues. The CDR3 loop reads CASSLPGGSPLHF. Written as DNA, the CDR3 is TGTGCCAGCAGTCTGCCTGGTGGGTCACCCCTCCACTTT.

The chain couples TRBV5-1 to TRBJ2-7; possible D gene TRBD2, 5 bases. Trimming removed 4 bases from V and 4 bases from J, with 18 bases in between. This CDR3 region has 15 residues. Germline V gene sequence: CDR1 SGHRS, CDR2 YFSETQ. CDR3 sequence (DNA): TGCGCCAGCAGCGTCACCCGGGAAATTCTTTACGAGCAGTACTTC. Its protein product is CASSVTREILYEQYF.

V and J are TRBV11-2 and TRBJ2-7; D may be TRBD2 (6 bases). CDR1 is SGHAT and CDR2 is FQNNGV in the germline V gene. V lost 5 bases and J lost 5, with 19 bases in between. The CDR3 has 15 residues. The CDR3 region has the DNA TGTGCCAGCAGCCGGACCATGACTAGTACTGACGAGCAGTACTTC. It encodes CASSRTMTSTDEQYF. The whole variable domain, filled in from reference TRBV11-2 and TRBJ2-7, reads EAGVAQSPRYKIIEKRQSVAFWCNPISGHATLYWYQQILGQGPKLLIQFQNNGVVDDSQLPKDRFSAERLKGVDSTLKIQPAKLEDSAVYLCASSRTMTSTDEQYFGPGTRLTVT.

The chain links TRBV10-2 to TRBJ2-1; tentatively, D is TRBD1 (6 bases). CDR1 and CDR2 (germline): WSHSY, SAAADI. Trimming pared 6 bases from V and 8 bases from J, leaving 11 bases between. The length of the CDR3 is 12 residues. In DNA, the CDR3 is TGCGCCAGCAGCAGCAGGGGATATGAGCAGTTCTTC. Protein sequence: CASSSRGYEQFF.

The V gene is TRBV27, the J gene TRBJ2-7; tentatively, D is TRBD1 (5 bases). Deletions cut 5 bases from V and 1 base from J, with 12 bases between. The CDR3 extends over 14 amino acids. Germline assignment: CDR1 MNHEY and CDR2 SMNVEV (reference sequence). CDR3 coding DNA: TGTGCCAGCAGTCCGAACAGGCGTTCCTACGAGCAGTACTTC. Protein product: CASSPNRRSYEQYF.

This sequence joins TRBV18 and TRBJ2-7; 8 bases fit TRBD1. After removal of 3 bases from V and 4 bases from J, the junction contained 5 bases not matched to a gene. CDR1 and CDR2 from the germline V gene are KGHSH and LQKENI. The CDR3 has 14 amino acids. The CDR3 sequence: CASSPDRVGYEQYF. Written as DNA, the CDR3 is TGTGCCAGCTCACCGGACAGGGTAGGGTACGAGCAGTACTTC. The full variable domain, in which reference TRBV18 and TRBJ2-7 provide the parts outside the CDR3, is NAGVMQNPRHLVRRRGQEARLRCSPMKGHSHVYWYRQLPEEGLKFMVYLQKENIIDESGMPKERFSAEFPKEGPSILRIQQVVRGDSAAYFCASSPDRVGYEQYFGPGTRLTVT.

This rearrangement joins TRBV13 to TRBJ2-7, with D unresolved. The ends were cut back, 8 bases at V and 7 bases at J, with 6 bases in the middle. Germline-derived CDR1 and CDR2 are PRHDT and FYEKMQ (reference sequence). The CDR3 is 9 residues long. DNA for the CDR3: TGTGCCAGCGGGGTTGAGCAGTACTTC. Translation gives CASGVEQYF.

This chain uses TRBV19 with TRBJ2-7; the D call may be TRBD1 or TRBD2 (5 bases each). The CDR3 covers 12 residues. Per germline, CDR1 LNHDA and CDR2 SQIVND (reference sequence). Trimming left V 6 bases short and J 7 bases short, with 13 bases between. CDR3 sequence reads: CASRGEQWEQYF. The CDR3 DNA sequence: TGTGCCAGTAGGGGGGAGCAGTGGGAGCAGTACTTC.

The chain recombines TRBV2 with TRBJ1-6, with D hard to call. Germline lookup yields CDR1 SNHLY and CDR2 FYNNEI. The CDR3 consists of 14 residues. Trimming stripped 6 bases from V and 0 bases from J, with 6 bases between. The chain's CDR3 is CASRDHSYNSPLHF. The CDR3 DNA is TGTGCCAGCAGGGACCACTCCTATAATTCACCCCTCCACTTT.

This clone turned up a few times. The chain is built from TRBV6-4 and TRBJ2-3; the D gene is possibly TRBD2 (6 bases). Germline V CDR1 and CDR2: MRHNA, SNTAGT. V gave up 4 bases and J gave up 0 bases, with 8 bases separating them. The length of the CDR3 is 14 residues. The CDR3 coding sequence is TGTGCCAGCAGTGCGGAGGGGAGCACAGATACGCAGTATTTT. Translating it yields CASSAEGSTDTQYF.

J is TRBJ2-3 and V is TRBV9; 7 bases are shared with TRBD1. Germline CDR1 SGDLS, CDR2 YYNGEE. The trim removed 4 bases at V and 2 bases at J, leaving 16 bases unmatched. The CDR3 is made up of 18 amino acids. This chain's CDR3 is CASSPRRRGRGPTDTQYF. CDR3 bases: TGTGCCAGCAGCCCCCGTCGTCGGGGAAGGGGGCCCACAGATACGCAGTATTTT.

This chain connects TRBV6-4 to TRBJ2-6; unclear D gene. CDR3 length: 11 amino acids. CDR1 is MRHNA and CDR2 is SNTAGT in the germline V gene. Trimming stripped 8 bases from V and 6 bases from J, with 5 bases between. CDR3 sequence: CASWLANVLTF. The DNA for the CDR3 is TGTGCCAGCTGGTTGGCCAACGTCCTGACTTTC.

This chain joins TRBV29-1 and TRBJ2-5; unclear D gene. Germline assignment: CDR1 SQVTM and CDR2 ANQGSEA. The V end was cut by 7 bases, the J end by 2 bases, with 8 bases between. The CDR3 length is 11 residues. The CDR3 sequence: CSGLQQETQYF. The CDR3 region has the DNA TGCAGCGGGCTCCAACAAGAGACCCAGTACTTC.

The rearrangement links TRBV7-9 to TRBJ1-5; D gene ambiguous. Germline V lookup: CDR1 SEHNR, CDR2 FQNEAQ (reference sequence). The CDR3 extends over 15 amino acids. Trimming removed 1 base at V and 1 base at J, with 8 bases between. CDR3 in amino acids: CASSLDLDSNQPQHF. CDR3 bases: TGTGCCAGCAGCTTAGATCTGGACAGCAATCAGCCCCAGCATTTT.

This chain joins TRBV15 and TRBJ1-5, with D perhaps TRBD1 (6 bases). The germline V gene has CDR1 LNHNV and CDR2 YYDKDF (reference sequence). The CDR3 runs 16 residues. The V end lost 0 bases, the J end lost 3 bases, and 12 bases lay between the germline ends. Here the CDR3 reads CATSRERGPLNQPQHF. CDR3 DNA sequence: TGTGCCACCAGCAGAGAACGGGGGCCGCTCAATCAGCCCCAGCATTTT. The full variable domain, with the rest looked up from reference TRBV15 and TRBJ1-5, is DAMVIQNPRYQVTQFGKPVTLSCSQTLNHNVMYWYQQKSSQAPKLLFHYYDKDFNNEADTPDNFQSRRPNTSFCFLDIRSPGLGDTAMYLCATSRERGPLNQPQHFGDGTRLSIL.

The V call is TRBV25-1, the J call TRBJ2-7; 9 nucleotides agree with TRBD1. The J segment lost 4 bases and the V segment lost 4 bases, leaving 5 bases of the junction unmatched. The CDR3 covers 14 residues. Per germline, CDR1 MGHDK and CDR2 SYGVNS. Here the CDR3 DNA reads TGTGCCAGCAGTGTCGGGACAGGGCCGTACGAGCAGTACTTC. This gives the protein CASSVGTGPYEQYF.